Each of the 14 T cell receptor beta chains below was sequenced from the same sample in a study of T cells in Graves' hyperthyroidism and ophthalmopathy. The CDR3 regions of TCR beta were amplified from RNA transcripts. First-round RT-PCR targeting the TCR CDR3 was performed with the HTBI primer set. A single record per CDR3 protein comes from TCRdb applying MiXCR to the multiplex PCR reads. The repertoire holds 700,000 or so distinct CDR3 sequences, with about a sixth as singletons. Sequenced sample: blood. All receptors come from a man aged 18 to 29 with Graves' hyperthyroidism.

This clonotype was detected a few times. This sequence joins TRBV25-1 and TRBJ2-5, with D unclear. CDR1 is MGHDK, CDR2 SYGVNS, per germline. This CDR3 comprises 14 residues. Trimming took 1 base from V and 3 from J, leaving 9 bases between them. The DNA for the CDR3 is TGTGCCAGCAGTGAATTAGTGCAGGAAGAGACCCAGTACTTC. This codes for CASSELVQEETQYF.

The gene calls are TRBV5-4 and TRBJ2-1; maybe TRBD2 (6 bases). Germline values: CDR1 SGHNT, CDR2 YYREEE (reference sequence). This CDR3 is built from 14 residues. The germline V and J ends were trimmed by 5 bases and 3 bases, with 12 bases remaining between them. Here the CDR3 DNA reads TGTGCCAGCAGGGGGGACTTCCACTACAATGAGCAGTTCTTC. Translation gives CASRGDFHYNEQFF.

This clonotype was recorded a few times. The chain links TRBV6-5 to TRBJ2-1; possibly TRBD2 for D (6 bases). This CDR3 is built from 16 residues. Germline V gene data show CDR1 as MNHEY and CDR2 as SVGAGI. V was trimmed by 2 bases and J by 2 bases, leaving 13 bases between them. CDR3 sequence: CASSYGSGGAYNEQFF. DNA for the CDR3: TGTGCCAGCAGTTACGGCAGCGGCGGGGCCTACAATGAGCAGTTCTTC.

This clonotype was seen at least ten times. The chain combines TRBV3-1 with TRBJ2-7; TRBD2 matches at 10 bases. The germline gives CDR1 LGHDT, CDR2 YNNKEL (reference sequence). V lost 3 bases and J lost 4; bases outside the gene matches: 6. The CDR3 runs 15 residues. The CDR3 sequence: CASSQEAGGLYEQYF. CDR3 in DNA: TGTGCCAGCAGCCAGGAAGCGGGAGGGCTATACGAGCAGTACTTC.

V gene TRBV29-1 combines with J gene TRBJ2-7, with no clear D. The CDR3 length is 12 residues. The V and J ends lost 4 bases and 1 base respectively, with 8 bases between them. From germline, CDR1 is SQVTM and CDR2 ANQGSEA. The CDR3 bases are TGCAGCGTTGTCGTGACATCCTACGAGCAGTACTTC. Its protein is CSVVVTSYEQYF.

This clonotype was recorded at least ten times. The chain recombines TRBV10-3 with TRBJ2-2; D is possibly TRBD1 or TRBD2 (5 bases each). In germline, CDR1 is ENHRY, CDR2 SYGVKD. Between the trimmed V and J ends, which lost 10 bases and 7 bases, there was a span of 16 bases. The CDR3 runs 13 residues. The CDR3 DNA is TGTGCCACCTCGGGGCAGCTTGACGGGGAGCTGTTTTTT. Encoded protein: CATSGQLDGELFF.

Points on this clonotype: This may be a read error, as it is one base from a much larger clone. The V and J genes are TRBV28 and TRBJ1-4; possibly TRBD1 for D (6 bases). Germline V gene sequence: CDR1 MDHEN, CDR2 SYDVKM. The CDR3 runs 14 residues. The CDR3 DNA sequence: TGTGCCACTGAACAGGGAACAACTAATGAAAAACTGGTTTTT. This codes for CATEQGTTNEKLVF.

This clonotype came up a few times. The chain joins TRBV3-1 to TRBJ2-2, with 11 bases matching TRBD2. CDR3 length: 17 amino acids. With V trimmed by 4 bases and J by 4 bases, 8 bases remained unmatched. Germline lookup yields CDR1 LGHDT and CDR2 YNNKEL (reference sequence). This chain's CDR3 is CASSRPAGLAVTGELFF. The CDR3, as DNA: TGTGCCAGCAGCCGGCCAGCGGGACTAGCGGTCACCGGGGAGCTGTTTTTT.

This clonotype was detected only a few times. The chain joins TRBV28 to TRBJ2-7; possible D gene TRBD2, 6 bases. CDR1 MDHEN and CDR2 SYDVKM come from the germline V gene. V was trimmed by 8 bases and J by 1 base, leaving 18 bases between them. This CDR3 contains 15 residues. CDR3 nucleotides: TGTGCCAGCCGCGAGGCGGGGTCTGGGTCCTACGAGCAGTACTTC. Translating gives CASREAGSGSYEQYF. The full variable domain, in which reference TRBV28 and TRBJ2-7 provide the parts outside the CDR3, is DVKVTQSSRYLVKRTGEKVFLECVQDMDHENMFWYRQDPGLGLRLIYFSYDVKMKEKGDIPEGYSVSREKKERFSLILESASTNQTSMYLCASREAGSGSYEQYFGPGTRLTVT.

The chain employs TRBV6-1 and TRBJ2-6, with 8 bases matching TRBD2. This CDR3 comprises 19 residues. The V gene end was trimmed by 5 bases and the J gene end by 0 bases; junction bases not matched to a gene: 12. The V gene's germline CDR1 is MNHNS and CDR2 SASEGT. The CDR3 DNA reads as TGTGCCAGCAGTCCCTCCGGGGGGGGGCTCCACTCTGGGGCCAACGTCCTGACTTTC. Its translation: CASSPSGGGLHSGANVLTF.

The chain combines TRBV2 with TRBJ2-7, with D possibly matching TRBD2 (7 bases). The CDR3 loop spans 13 amino acids. Germline assignment: CDR1 SNHLY and CDR2 FYNNEI. Trimming removed 7 bases from V and 4 bases from J, with 14 bases in between. Here the CDR3 DNA reads TGTGCCAGCATTCAGGGGAGGGGGTACGAGCAGTACTTC. Protein: CASIQGRGYEQYF.

This clonotype showed up just a few times. V and J are TRBV28 and TRBJ1-5; D unclear. Germline V gene lookup returns CDR1 MDHEN and CDR2 SYDVKM. The CDR3 is made up of 12 amino acids. V was shortened by 7 bases and J by 9 bases, with 13 bases between the two germline ends. This CDR3 is CASNLFLRPQHF. DNA for the CDR3: TGTGCCAGCAATCTCTTCCTACGGCCCCAGCATTTT. Looking up the rest from reference TRBV28 and TRBJ1-5 gives the full variable domain: DVKVTQSSRYLVKRTGEKVFLECVQDMDHENMFWYRQDPGLGLRLIYFSYDVKMKEKGDIPEGYSVSREKKERFSLILESASTNQTSMYLCASNLFLRPQHFGDGTRLSIL.

This clonotype came up a few times. The genes are TRBV5-1 and TRBJ2-7, with a possible D match to TRBD2 (6 bases). The CDR3 loop spans 15 amino acids. Germline V gives CDR1 SGHRS, CDR2 YFSETQ. V was trimmed by 0 bases and J by 1 base, leaving 11 bases between them. Here the CDR3 reads CASSLEDYLSYEQYF. The DNA for the CDR3 is TGCGCCAGCAGCTTGGAGGACTACCTTTCCTACGAGCAGTACTTC. Full variable domain (missing parts from reference TRBV5-1 and TRBJ2-7): KAGVTQTPRYLIKTRGQQVTLSCSPISGHRSVSWYQQTPGQGLQFLFEYFSETQRNKGNFPGRFSGRQFSNSRSEMNVSTLELGDSALYLCASSLEDYLSYEQYFGPGTRLTVT.

This clonotype has a count of ten or more. CDR3 loop: CASSPGANTGELFF. The CDR3 DNA follows: TGTGCCAGCAGTCCGGGGGCAAACACCGGGGAGCTGTTTTTT. The chain uses TRBV12-3 or TRBV12-4 and TRBJ2-2; either TRBD1 or TRBD2 may fit D (6 bases each). With 5 bases removed from V and 2 bases from J, the gap between germline ends came to 9 bases. This CDR3 is built from 14 residues.